This entry lists 22 T cell receptor beta chains sequenced from one sample in a study of T cells after yellow fever vaccination. TCRdb re-derived calls from the 5' RACE reads in MiXCR, one entry per CDR3 protein. Of about 340,000 distinct CDR3 sequences in the sample, 3% to 4.5% were seen once. Sequenced here: PBMCs, sampled 5 days after the yellow fever booster vaccination. The receptors shown here come from a young man who received the YFV17D yellow fever vaccine.

This chain uses TRBV5-6 with TRBJ2-3, with D unclear. Germline V gene data show CDR1 as SGHDT and CDR2 as YYEEEE. This CDR3 is built from 14 residues. The germline V and J ends were trimmed by 4 bases and 0 bases, with 9 bases remaining between them. CDR3 sequence (DNA): TGTGCCAGCAGCCCTTCCCCTAGCACAGATACGCAGTATTTT. Translation: CASSPSPSTDTQYF. The full variable domain, in which reference TRBV5-6 and TRBJ2-3 provide the parts outside the CDR3, is DAGVTQSPTHLIKTRGQQVTLRCSPKSGHDTVSWYQQALGQGPQFIFQYYEEEERQRGNFPDRFSGHQFPNYSSELNVNALLLGDSALYLCASSPSPSTDTQYFGPGTRLTVL.

This chain links TRBV20-1 with TRBJ2-2; TRBD1 aligns across 7 bases. Germline CDR1 reads DFQATT; CDR2 reads SNEGSKA (reference sequence). The CDR3 has 15 amino acids. J gave up 0 bases and V 3 bases, and 4 bases lay outside the gene matches. CDR3 sequence: CSASEGAANTGELFF. The CDR3 coding sequence is TGCAGTGCTAGCGAGGGGGCCGCGAACACCGGGGAGCTGTTTTTT.

The chain uses TRBV12-3 or TRBV12-4 and TRBJ1-2, with TRBD1 as a possible D gene (6 bases). V was shortened by 3 bases and J by 3 bases, with 11 bases between the two germline ends. This CDR3 spans 14 amino acids. CDR3 sequence: CASSFHGGDYGYTF. CDR3 nucleotides: TGTGCCAGCAGTTTCCACGGGGGCGACTATGGCTACACCTTC.

This clonotype was seen at least ten times. V usage is TRBV5-1 and J usage is TRBJ1-1; D is possibly TRBD1 (5 bases). There are 15 residues in the CDR3. Trimming removed 0 bases at V and 4 bases at J, with 13 bases between. CDR1 is SGHRS and CDR2 is YFSETQ in the germline V gene. CDR3 DNA: TGCGCCAGCAGCTTGGTTTGGGGGTTGAGCACTGAAGCTTTCTTT. It yields the protein CASSLVWGLSTEAFF.

This clonotype appeared a few times. This rearrangement joins TRBV4-1 to TRBJ2-6, with TRBD1 matching over 9 bases. The germline V gene has CDR1 MGHRA and CDR2 YSYEKL. This CDR3 has 18 amino acids. V lost 8 bases to trimming and J lost 0 bases; unmatched junction nucleotides: 11. Here the CDR3 DNA reads TGCGCCAGCCAATCACCGGGACAGGGTTTCTCTGGGGCCAACGTCCTGACTTTC. This translates into CASQSPGQGFSGANVLTF.

This clonotype appeared many times. V gene TRBV5-5 combines with J gene TRBJ2-5; 9 bases match TRBD1. With 2 bases clipped from V and 5 bases from J, the junction kept 10 bases outside the gene matches. This CDR3 contains 16 residues. Germline V CDR1 and CDR2: SGHKS, YYEKEE (reference sequence). The CDR3 nucleotides read TGTGCCAGCAGCTTAAACAGGGGGCACGATGAGGAGACCCAGTACTTC. Its protein product is CASSLNRGHDEETQYF.

This clonotype was counted many times. The chain recombines TRBV5-1 with TRBJ1-2, with 10 bases that match TRBD1. Germline V CDR1 and CDR2: SGHRS, YFSETQ. J was trimmed by 5 bases and V by 1 base; bases with no gene match: 5. This CDR3 region has 15 residues. CDR3 sequence reads: CASSLTGQGDYGYTF. CDR3 sequence (DNA): TGCGCCAGCAGCTTGACTGGACAGGGGGATTATGGCTACACCTTC. The full variable domain, rest sourced from reference TRBV5-1 and TRBJ1-2, is KAGVTQTPRYLIKTRGQQVTLSCSPISGHRSVSWYQQTPGQGLQFLFEYFSETQRNKGNFPGRFSGRQFSNSRSEMNVSTLELGDSALYLCASSLTGQGDYGYTFGSGTRLTVV.

This clonotype was seen at least ten times. J is TRBJ2-6 and V is TRBV12-3 or TRBV12-4; D is possibly TRBD1 (6 bases). V dropped 1 base and J dropped 0 bases, with 19 bases sitting between them. This CDR3 is 20 amino acids long. The CDR3 nucleotides read TGTGCCAGCAGTTTAGACAGGGCCCTTTTGTTAAGCTCTGGGGCCAACGTCCTGACTTTC. Its translation: CASSLDRALLLSSGANVLTF.

The sample holds a few counts of this clonotype. The chain combines TRBV9 with TRBJ2-3; 13 bases line up with TRBD2. Germline CDR1 is SGDLS and CDR2 is YYNGEE. Trimming removed 0 bases from V and 2 bases from J; junction bases left unmatched: 3. The CDR3 has 17 amino acids. The CDR3 loop reads CASSVVGLAGDTDTQYF. The CDR3 nucleotides are TGTGCCAGCAGCGTAGTCGGACTAGCGGGGGACACAGATACGCAGTATTTT.

This clonotype showed up just a few times. The rearrangement uses TRBV7-8 and TRBJ2-1; D remains ambiguous. V was pared by 6 bases and J by 6 bases, with 12 bases between. The CDR3 covers 13 residues. The germline V gene has CDR1 SGHVS and CDR2 FQNEAQ. The CDR3 region is CASRSHLGNEQFF. CDR3 nucleotide sequence: TGTGCCAGCAGATCCCACTTAGGCAATGAGCAGTTCTTC. Full variable domain (missing parts from reference TRBV7-8 and TRBJ2-1): GAGVSQSPRYKVAKRGQDVALRCDPISGHVSLFWYQQALGQGPEFLTYFQNEAQLDKSGLPSDRFFAERPEGSVSTLKIQRTQQEDSAVYLCASRSHLGNEQFFGPGTRLTVL.

The chain uses TRBV6-1 and TRBJ1-6, with TRBD1 as a possible D gene (5 bases). The ends were cut back, 4 bases at V and 6 bases at J, with 16 bases in the middle. Germline lookup yields CDR1 MNHNS and CDR2 SASEGT. The CDR3 is 16 amino acids. In DNA, the CDR3 is TGTGCCAGCAGTGGGCCGGACATCCCGGGTAATTCACCCCTCCACTTT. This encodes CASSGPDIPGNSPLHF.

V gene TRBV5-1 combines with J gene TRBJ2-1; D call uncertain. Germline assignment: CDR1 SGHRS and CDR2 YFSETQ. Trimming took 6 bases from V and 5 from J, leaving 15 bases between them. CDR3 length equals 14 residues. The CDR3 reads CASTWGSQNNEQFF. The CDR3 coding sequence is TGCGCCAGCACTTGGGGTAGCCAAAACAATGAGCAGTTCTTC.

This clonotype has only a few counts. This chain uses TRBV28 with TRBJ2-7; D is possibly TRBD2 (7 bases). Deletions cut 6 bases from V and 2 bases from J, with 20 bases between. Per the germline V gene, CDR1 is MDHEN and CDR2 is SYDVKM. The CDR3 is 16 amino acids. The CDR3 region is CASSTGGWRGAYEQYV. In DNA, the CDR3 is TGTGCCAGCAGCACGGGGGGCTGGAGAGGGGCCTACGAGCAGTACGTC.

There are a few counts of this clonotype. This rearrangement joins TRBV6-1 to TRBJ2-1, with D perhaps being TRBD1 or TRBD2 (5 bases each). Germline V lookup: CDR1 MNHNS, CDR2 SASEGT. The ends were cut back, 3 bases at V and 3 bases at J, with 21 bases in the middle. The CDR3 has 18 amino acids. The CDR3 reads CASSDLYGARSFYNEQFF. For the CDR3, the DNA is TGTGCCAGCAGTGATCTCTACGGGGCCAGGAGTTTCTACAATGAGCAGTTCTTC.

This clonotype was detected a few times. The J gene is TRBJ2-4, the V gene TRBV18; maybe TRBD1 (7 bases). From germline, CDR1 is KGHSH and CDR2 LQKENI. CDR3 length: 14 amino acids. The ends were cut back, 4 bases at V and 5 bases at J, with 12 bases in the middle. Written as DNA, the CDR3 is TGTGCCAGCTCACGAGGAGGGACAGAAAACATTCAGTACTTC. It yields the protein CASSRGGTENIQYF.

This clonotype was detected once. A read error may produce the germline difference seen at one junction end. This rearrangement joins TRBV25-1 to TRBJ1-4; D perhaps matches TRBD1 (5 bases). This CDR3 contains 14 residues. Germline values: CDR1 MGHDK, CDR2 SYGVNS. CDR3 nucleotide sequence: TGTGCCAGCAGTGAAGGGGGGGTTAATGTAAAACTGTTTTTT. This sequence encodes CASSEGGVNVKLFF.

The chain couples TRBV11-2 to TRBJ2-3; the D is unclear. CDR3 length: 13 amino acids. Germline-derived CDR1 and CDR2 are SGHAT and FQNNGV. Deletions cut 2 bases from V and 4 bases from J, with 7 bases between. CDR3 loop: CASSLPLADTQYF. CDR3 DNA sequence: TGTGCCAGCAGCTTACCGCTCGCAGATACGCAGTATTTT.

V and J are TRBV5-1 and TRBJ1-2; D remains unclear. The length of the CDR3 is 13 residues. V was trimmed by 6 bases and J by 4 bases, leaving 13 bases between them. Germline V gene data show CDR1 as SGHRS and CDR2 as YFSETQ. DNA for the CDR3: TGCGCCAGCATTGGAGGGTTGAGCTATGGCTACACCTTC. As protein: CASIGGLSYGYTF.

The sample holds many counts of this clonotype. The chain carries TRBV6-2 or TRBV6-3 and TRBJ1-2; D call uncertain. CDR1 is MNHEY, CDR2 SVGEGT, per germline. Trimming shortened V by 2 bases and J by 0 bases, and 10 bases separated the two germline ends. This CDR3 comprises 15 residues. The CDR3 region is CASSYTRRANYGYTF. The CDR3 DNA sequence: TGTGCCAGCAGTTACACCAGGAGAGCTAACTATGGCTACACCTTC.

This clonotype was counted between two and nine times. CDR3 nucleotides: TGTGCCAGCTCACCGCAAGGGATGGAGACCCAGTACTTC. This codes for CASSPQGMETQYF. This chain joins TRBV18 and TRBJ2-5; D ambiguous. There are 13 residues in the CDR3. The V and J ends lost 3 bases and 5 bases respectively, with 10 bases between them. CDR1 KGHSH and CDR2 LQKENI come from the germline V gene.

As to this clonotype: One base away lies a much larger clone, so this may be a sequencing read error. This chain joins TRBV5-1 and TRBJ1-1, with D tentatively TRBD1 (5 bases). Germline assignment: CDR1 SGHRS and CDR2 YFSETQ. The CDR3 contains 15 residues. CDR3 sequence: CASSLVGRANTGAFF. DNA of the CDR3: TGCGCCAGCAGCTTGGTGGGCAGGGCAAACACTGGAGCTTTCTTT.

This clonotype has only a few counts. J is TRBJ1-1 and V is TRBV3-1, with D unresolved. Between the trimmed V and J ends, which lost 0 bases and 4 bases, there was a span of 9 bases. This CDR3 region has 14 residues. Germline-derived CDR1 and CDR2 are LGHDT and YNNKEL (reference sequence). The CDR3 spells CASSQETRSTEAFF. The CDR3, as DNA: TGTGCCAGCAGCCAAGAAACGAGGAGCACTGAAGCTTTCTTT.